A selection of T cell receptor beta chains follows, all from one sample in a study of blood T cell repertoires in COVID-19. Profiled with immunoSEQ multiplex PCR; TCRdb holds only in-frame clones, not every one. Among 150,000 to 200,000 clones listed, around 90% were seen once. The sequenced sample was peripheral blood. These receptors were obtained from a human donor in a cohort sampled during active COVID-19. Both conserved end residues are part of each CDR3. The D gene is left open where the match is weak. The size of a clone is reported for some rows only, either as once, few or many, or as a class for expanded clones.

clone size	V gene	J gene	D gene	CDR3 protein	CDR3 DNA
.	TRBV6-2/TRBV6-3	TRBJ1-2	TRBD1	CASSAQGLGYGYTF	TGTGCCAGCAGTGCACAGGGGCTCGGCTATGGCTACACCTTC
.	TRBV7-2	TRBJ2-5	TRBD2	CASSPSGGGGETQYF	TGTGCCAGCAGCCCAAGCGGGGGGGGCGGAGAGACCCAGTACTTC
.	TRBV3-1/TRBV3-2	TRBJ2-7	TRBD2	CASSQGLLAGAEQYF	TGTGCCAGCAGCCAAGGGTTACTAGCGGGAGCAGAGCAGTACTTC
.	TRBV7-2	TRBJ2-7	.	CASSLAEGFYEQYF	TGTGCCAGCAGCTTAGCCGAGGGATTTTACGAGCAGTACTTC
.	TRBV6-5	TRBJ2-7	TRBD1	CASRGKTGVGYEQYF	TGTGCCAGCAGGGGGAAGACAGGGGTAGGCTACGAGCAGTACTTC
.	TRBV10-2	TRBJ2-7	.	CASSGQGYEQYF	TGCGCCAGCAGTGGGCAGGGTTACGAGCAGTACTTC
few	TRBV28	TRBJ2-7	TRBD2	CASSVTSGKSYEQYF	TGTGCCAGCAGCGTCACTAGCGGGAAATCCTACGAGCAGTACTTC
.	TRBV2	TRBJ1-2	.	CASSDFSAGRGSGYTF	TGTGCCAGCAGTGATTTTTCGGCAGGGAGGGGCAGTGGCTACACCTTC
.	TRBV2	TRBJ2-3	.	CASHGTSTDTQYF	TGTGCCAGCCACGGGACTAGCACAGATACGCAGTATTTT
.	TRBV7-2	TRBJ2-5	.	CASSLLRGETQYF	TGTGCCAGCAGCTTACTACGCGGAGAGACCCAGTACTTC
once	TRBV6-6	TRBJ1-2	TRBD1	CASSYPTGANYGYTF	TGTGCCAGCAGTTACCCGACAGGGGCTAACTATGGCTACACCTTC
.	TRBV9	TRBJ2-3	.	CASSSRPGDTQYF	TGTGCCAGCAGCTCTCGTCCCGGGGATACGCAGTATTTT
.	TRBV6-5	TRBJ2-1	TRBD2	CASRGGLAGVYEQFF	TGTGCCAGCAGGGGGGGACTAGCGGGAGTCTATGAGCAGTTCTTC
.	TRBV28	TRBJ1-2	.	CASSLEGYYGYTF	TGTGCCAGCAGTCTGGAGGGTTACTATGGCTACACCTTC
.	TRBV11-2	TRBJ2-1	TRBD2	CASSLRLAAYNEQFF	TGTGCCAGCAGCTTGCGGCTAGCGGCCTACAATGAGCAGTTCTTC
.	TRBV4-3	TRBJ1-1	TRBD1	CASSQEEVAGGTEAFF	TGCGCCAGCAGCCAAGAAGAGGTGGCAGGGGGCACTGAAGCTTTCTTT
.	TRBV7-6	TRBJ1-2	TRBD1	CASNDPGQGLANYGYTF	TGTGCCAGCAACGACCCGGGACAGGGGCTTGCTAACTATGGCTACACCTTC
.	TRBV6-1	TRBJ2-5	TRBD2	CASSELAGGPQTQYF	TGTGCCAGCAGTGAACTAGCGGGAGGGCCCCAGACCCAGTACTTC
.	TRBV10-1	TRBJ2-3	TRBD2	CASSELGAGGTDTQYF	TGCGCCAGCAGTGAATTGGGAGCGGGGGGCACAGATACGCAGTATTTT
.	TRBV24-1	TRBJ1-5	TRBD1	CATSDLLNRGYDQPQHF	TGTGCCACCAGTGATTTGTTGAACAGGGGGTACGATCAGCCCCAGCATTTT
.	TRBV18	TRBJ1-2	TRBD1	CASSPGQGSYGYTF	TGTGCCAGCTCACCCGGACAGGGTTCCTATGGCTACACCTTC
.	TRBV2	TRBJ2-7	TRBD1	CASSKGQALYEQYF	TGTGCCAGCAGCAAGGGACAGGCGCTCTACGAGCAGTACTTC
.	TRBV18	TRBJ2-7	TRBD2	CASSPLFARQGRTSGGANEQYF	TGTGCCAGCTCACCATTGTTTGCTCGACAGGGACGGACTAGCGGGGGGGCCAACGAGCAGTACTTC
.	TRBV25-1	TRBJ2-1	.	CASPSYNEQFF	TGTGCCAGTCCGAGTTACAATGAGCAGTTCTTC
.	TRBV27	TRBJ1-2	.	CASSYAGAKNYGYTF	TGTGCCAGCAGTTACGCGGGGGCGAAAAACTATGGCTACACCTTC
once	TRBV5-1	TRBJ2-1	.	CASSLGRGTSYNEQFF	TGCGCCAGCAGCTTGGGCCGGGGGACCTCCTACAATGAGCAGTTCTTC
.	TRBV6-6	TRBJ2-7	TRBD1	CASSPDRALYEQYF	TGTGCCAGCAGTCCGGACAGGGCGCTCTACGAGCAGTACTTC
.	TRBV7-8	TRBJ1-1	TRBD1	CASSLVGGGVGAFF	TGTGCCAGCAGCTTAGTTGGAGGGGGCGTTGGGGCTTTCTTT
.	TRBV6-1	TRBJ1-1	.	CASSESAGLDTEAFF	TGTGCCAGCAGTGAGAGCGCAGGGTTGGACACTGAAGCTTTCTTT
.	TRBV9	TRBJ2-5	.	CASSVGGQQETQYF	TGTGCCAGCAGCGTTGGGGGCCAGCAAGAGACCCAGTACTTC
.	TRBV6-2/TRBV6-3	TRBJ2-3	.	CASSYSGRTDTQYF	TGTGCCAGCAGTTACTCGGGGCGCACAGATACGCAGTATTTT
.	TRBV2	TRBJ2-1	TRBD1	CASNRRTGANEQFF	TGTGCCAGCAACCGTCGGACAGGAGCCAATGAGCAGTTCTTC
.	TRBV6-5	TRBJ2-7	.	CASSRKAGDTYEQYF	TGTGCCAGCAGTCGAAAAGCGGGCGATACCTACGAGCAGTACTTC
.	TRBV25-1	TRBJ2-4	.	CASTEPGKNIQYF	TGTGCCAGCACTGAACCGGGGAAAAACATTCAGTACTTC
.	TRBV19	TRBJ1-1	.	CASRLFGNTEAFF	TGTGCCAGTAGATTATTCGGGAACACTGAAGCTTTCTTT
.	TRBV5-5	TRBJ2-1	TRBD2	CASSLVLAGYNEQFF	TGTGCCAGCAGCTTAGTCCTAGCGGGATACAATGAGCAGTTCTTC
.	TRBV11-2	TRBJ2-7	TRBD2	CASSLGLAAYEQYF	TGTGCCAGCAGCTTAGGACTAGCGGCGTACGAGCAGTACTTC
.	TRBV2	TRBJ1-4	.	CASSEGGEKLFF	TGTGCCAGCAGTGAAGGCGGTGAAAAACTGTTTTTT
.	TRBV3-1/TRBV3-2	TRBJ2-2	TRBD2	CASSQGTSGRASGELFF	TGTGCCAGCAGCCAAGGAACTAGCGGGAGGGCTAGCGGGGAGCTGTTTTTT
.	TRBV15	TRBJ2-3	TRBD2	CATSRDQAGGTDTQYF	TGTGCCACCAGCAGAGATCAAGCGGGGGGGACAGATACGCAGTATTTT
.	TRBV6-5	TRBJ1-5	.	CASHLDRTDQPQHF	TGTGCCAGCCATTTAGACAGGACTGATCAGCCCCAGCATTTT
.	TRBV7-9	TRBJ1-1	.	CASSPGEVGTAFF	TGTGCCAGCAGCCCCGGGGAGGTTGGTACCGCTTTCTTT
.	TRBV28	TRBJ1-2	TRBD1	CASSTSGQDGGYTF	TGTGCCAGCAGTACGTCCGGACAGGACGGCGGCTACACCTTC
.	TRBV27	TRBJ2-2	.	CASSPDRRTGELFF	TGTGCCAGCAGCCCGGACAGACGGACCGGGGAGCTGTTTTTT
few	TRBV2	TRBJ1-2	.	CASSRTESGYTF	TGTGCCAGCAGCCGGACAGAAAGCGGCTACACCTTC
.	TRBV4-2	TRBJ2-7	TRBD1	CASSQDSGQGGGEQYF	TGTGCCAGCAGCCAAGATTCGGGACAGGGGGGTGGCGAGCAGTACTTC
once	TRBV5-6	TRBJ1-5	.	CASSFSSGGFQPQHF	TGTGCCAGCAGCTTCTCCAGTGGGGGGTTTCAGCCCCAGCATTTT
.	TRBV5-1	TRBJ2-5	.	CASTGLQETQYF	TGCGCCAGCACAGGGTTGCAAGAGACCCAGTACTTC
few	TRBV2	TRBJ2-7	TRBD1	CASKRTGTSYEQYF	TGTGCCAGCAAGAGGACAGGGACCTCCTACGAGCAGTACTTC
.	TRBV30	TRBJ1-5	.	CAWSEGRSNQPQHF	TGTGCCTGGAGCGAGGGTAGAAGCAATCAGCCCCAGCATTTT
.	TRBV10-2	TRBJ1-1	.	CASSEYQRTVWGTEAFF	TGCGCCAGCAGTGAGTACCAAAGGACAGTTTGGGGCACTGAAGCTTTCTTT
.	TRBV6-2/TRBV6-3	TRBJ2-7	TRBD2	CASSYPLAGVMNEQYF	TGTGCCAGCAGTTACCCTTTAGCGGGAGTCATGAACGAGCAGTACTTC
.	TRBV7-2	TRBJ2-7	TRBD2	CASSSVAGSRDEQYF	TGTGCCAGCAGCTCCGTAGCGGGGTCCCGGGACGAGCAGTACTTC
.	TRBV12-3/TRBV12-4	TRBJ2-1	TRBD1	CASSLTGLNEQFF	TGTGCCAGCAGTCTGACAGGGTTGAATGAGCAGTTCTTC
.	TRBV9	TRBJ1-2	TRBD1	CASSVAGQAFYGYTF	TGTGCCAGCAGCGTAGCTGGACAGGCCTTCTATGGCTACACCTTC